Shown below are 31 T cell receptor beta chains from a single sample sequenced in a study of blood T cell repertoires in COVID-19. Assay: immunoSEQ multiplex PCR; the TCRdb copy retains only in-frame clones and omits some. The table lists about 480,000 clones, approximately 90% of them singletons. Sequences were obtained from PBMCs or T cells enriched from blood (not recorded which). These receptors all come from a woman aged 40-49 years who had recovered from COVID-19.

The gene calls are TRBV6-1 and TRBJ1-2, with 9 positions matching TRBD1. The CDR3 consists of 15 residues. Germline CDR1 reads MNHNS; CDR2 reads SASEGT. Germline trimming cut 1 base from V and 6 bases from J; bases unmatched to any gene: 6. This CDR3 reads CASSEVRTGANGYTF. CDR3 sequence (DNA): TGTGCCAGCAGTGAAGTCAGGACAGGGGCAAATGGCTACACCTTC.

The CDR3 spells CASSPTSGSKDEQYF. DNA of the CDR3: TGTGCCAGCAGCCCGACTAGCGGGAGTAAAGACGAGCAGTACTTC. This chain connects TRBV5-4 to TRBJ2-7; 12 nucleotides align to TRBD2. The junction had 7 bases not matched to a gene; V was cut back by 4 bases and J by 5 bases. The CDR3 sequence is 15 residues long. The germline CDR1 and CDR2 sequences are SGHNT and YYREEE (reference sequence).

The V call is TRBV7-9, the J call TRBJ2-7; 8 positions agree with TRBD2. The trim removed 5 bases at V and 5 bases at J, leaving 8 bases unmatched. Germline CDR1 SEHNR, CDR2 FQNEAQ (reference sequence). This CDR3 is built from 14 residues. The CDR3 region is CASSPSSGNNEQYF. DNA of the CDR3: TGTGCCAGCAGCCCCAGTAGCGGGAACAACGAGCAGTACTTC.

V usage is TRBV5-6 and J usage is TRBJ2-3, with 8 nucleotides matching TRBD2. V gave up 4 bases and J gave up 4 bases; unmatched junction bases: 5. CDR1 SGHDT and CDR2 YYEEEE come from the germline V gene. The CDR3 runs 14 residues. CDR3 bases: TGTGCCAGCAGCGCAGGACTAGCTTCAGATACGCAGTATTTT. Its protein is CASSAGLASDTQYF. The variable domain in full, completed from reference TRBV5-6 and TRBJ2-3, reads DAGVTQSPTHLIKTRGQQVTLRCSPKSGHDTVSWYQQALGQGPQFIFQYYEEEERQRGNFPDRFSGHQFPNYSSELNVNALLLGDSALYLCASSAGLASDTQYFGPGTRLTVL.

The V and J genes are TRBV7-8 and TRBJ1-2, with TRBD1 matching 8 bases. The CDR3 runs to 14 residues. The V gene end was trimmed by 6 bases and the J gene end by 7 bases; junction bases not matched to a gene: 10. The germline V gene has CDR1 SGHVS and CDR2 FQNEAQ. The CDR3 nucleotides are TGTGCCAGCAGTTGGCGGACAGGGAGGGGTGGCTACACCTTC. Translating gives CASSWRTGRGGYTF.

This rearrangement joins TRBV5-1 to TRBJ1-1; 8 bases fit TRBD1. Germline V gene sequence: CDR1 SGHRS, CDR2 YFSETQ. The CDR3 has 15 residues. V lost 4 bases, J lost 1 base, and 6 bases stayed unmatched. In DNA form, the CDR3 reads TGCGCCAGCAGCGTCACGGGACAGGCGAACACTGAAGCTTTCTTT. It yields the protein CASSVTGQANTEAFF.

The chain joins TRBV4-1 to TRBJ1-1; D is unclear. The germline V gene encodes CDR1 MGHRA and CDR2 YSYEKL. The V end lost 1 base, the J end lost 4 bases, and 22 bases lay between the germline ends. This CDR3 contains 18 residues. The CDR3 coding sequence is TGCGCCAGCAGCCAAGTGATCCCGAACCCCTTGCGGGGCACTGAAGCTTTCTTT. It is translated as CASSQVIPNPLRGTEAFF.

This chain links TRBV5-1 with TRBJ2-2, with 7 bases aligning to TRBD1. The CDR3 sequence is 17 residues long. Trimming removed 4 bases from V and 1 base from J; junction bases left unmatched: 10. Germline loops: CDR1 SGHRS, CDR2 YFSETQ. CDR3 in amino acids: CASSQGGLRVNTGELFF. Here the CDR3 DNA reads TGCGCCAGCAGCCAAGGGGGCCTGCGGGTGAACACCGGGGAGCTGTTTTTT.

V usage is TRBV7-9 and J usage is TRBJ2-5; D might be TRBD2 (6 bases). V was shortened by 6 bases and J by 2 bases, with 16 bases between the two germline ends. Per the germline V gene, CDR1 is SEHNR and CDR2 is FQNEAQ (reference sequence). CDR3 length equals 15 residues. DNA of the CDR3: TGTGCCAGCAGAATAGGAGGGATTGGGCAAGAGACCCAGTACTTC. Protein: CASRIGGIGQETQYF.

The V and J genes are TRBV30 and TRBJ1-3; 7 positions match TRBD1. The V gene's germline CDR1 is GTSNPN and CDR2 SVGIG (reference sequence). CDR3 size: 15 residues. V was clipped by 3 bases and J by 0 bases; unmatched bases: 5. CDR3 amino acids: CAWRNRGDSGNTIYF. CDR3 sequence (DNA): TGTGCCTGGAGGAACAGGGGTGACTCTGGAAACACCATATATTTT.

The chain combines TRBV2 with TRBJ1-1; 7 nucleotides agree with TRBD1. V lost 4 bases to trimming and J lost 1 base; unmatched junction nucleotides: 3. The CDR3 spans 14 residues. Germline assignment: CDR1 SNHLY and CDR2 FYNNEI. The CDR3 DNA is TGTGCCAGCAGTGTAAAGGGGGCGAACACTGAAGCTTTCTTT. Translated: CASSVKGANTEAFF.

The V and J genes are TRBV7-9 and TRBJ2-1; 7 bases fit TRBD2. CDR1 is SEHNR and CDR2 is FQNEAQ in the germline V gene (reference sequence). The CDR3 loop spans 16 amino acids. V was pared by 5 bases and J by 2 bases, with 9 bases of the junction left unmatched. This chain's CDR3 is CASSRVAGPAYNEQFF. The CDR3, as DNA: TGTGCCAGCAGCCGGGTAGCGGGTCCTGCCTACAATGAGCAGTTCTTC.

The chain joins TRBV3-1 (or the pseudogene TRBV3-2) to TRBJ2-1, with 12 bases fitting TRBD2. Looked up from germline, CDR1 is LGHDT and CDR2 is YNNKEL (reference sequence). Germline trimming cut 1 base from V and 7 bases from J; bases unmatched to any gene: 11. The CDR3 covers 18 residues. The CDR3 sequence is CASSQVETSGSPENEQFF. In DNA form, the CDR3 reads TGTGCCAGCAGCCAAGTCGAGACTAGCGGGAGCCCAGAGAATGAGCAGTTCTTC.

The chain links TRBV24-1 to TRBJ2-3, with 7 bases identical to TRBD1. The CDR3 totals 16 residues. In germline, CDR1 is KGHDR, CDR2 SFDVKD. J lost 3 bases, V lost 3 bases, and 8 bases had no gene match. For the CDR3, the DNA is TGTGCCACCAGTGATCCGAAGGGGGCGCAAACAGATACGCAGTATTTT. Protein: CATSDPKGAQTDTQYF.

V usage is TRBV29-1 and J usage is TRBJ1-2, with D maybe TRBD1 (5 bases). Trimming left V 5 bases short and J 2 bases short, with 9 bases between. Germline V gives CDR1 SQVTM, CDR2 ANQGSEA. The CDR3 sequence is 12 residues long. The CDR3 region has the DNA TGCAGCGTTTTCTCAGGGAACTATGGCTACACCTTC. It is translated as CSVFSGNYGYTF.

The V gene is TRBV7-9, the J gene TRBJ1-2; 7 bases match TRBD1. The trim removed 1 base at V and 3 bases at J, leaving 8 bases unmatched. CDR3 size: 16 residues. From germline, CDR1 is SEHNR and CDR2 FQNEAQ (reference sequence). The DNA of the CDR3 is TGTGCCAGCAGCTTAGGGTCTCAGGGGGAGGACTATGGCTACACCTTC. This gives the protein CASSLGSQGEDYGYTF.

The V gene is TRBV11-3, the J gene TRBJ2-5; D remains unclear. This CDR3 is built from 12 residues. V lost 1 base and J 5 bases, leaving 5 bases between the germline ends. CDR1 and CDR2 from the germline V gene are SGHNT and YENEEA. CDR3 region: CASSLVRETQYF. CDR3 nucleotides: TGTGCCAGCAGCTTAGTACGGGAGACCCAGTACTTC. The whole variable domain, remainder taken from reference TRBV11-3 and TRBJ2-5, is EAGVVQSPRYKIIEKKQPVAFWCNPISGHNTLYWYLQNLGQGPELLIRYENEEAVDDSQLPKDRFSAERLKGVDSTLKIQPAELGDSAVYLCASSLVRETQYFGPGTRLLVL.

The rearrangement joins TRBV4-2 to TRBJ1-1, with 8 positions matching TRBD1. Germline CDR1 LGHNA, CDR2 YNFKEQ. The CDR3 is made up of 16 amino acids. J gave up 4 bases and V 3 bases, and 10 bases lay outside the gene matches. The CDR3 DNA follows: TGTGCCAGCAGCCAGGAACCGGACAGGGTGACCACTGAAGCTTTCTTT. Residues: CASSQEPDRVTTEAFF.

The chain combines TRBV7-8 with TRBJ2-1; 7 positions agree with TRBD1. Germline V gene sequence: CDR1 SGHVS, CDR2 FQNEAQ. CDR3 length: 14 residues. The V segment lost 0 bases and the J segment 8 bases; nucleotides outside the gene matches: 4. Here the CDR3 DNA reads TGTGCCAGCAGCTTAGCGACAGGGACGGATGAGCAGTTCTTC. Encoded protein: CASSLATGTDEQFF.

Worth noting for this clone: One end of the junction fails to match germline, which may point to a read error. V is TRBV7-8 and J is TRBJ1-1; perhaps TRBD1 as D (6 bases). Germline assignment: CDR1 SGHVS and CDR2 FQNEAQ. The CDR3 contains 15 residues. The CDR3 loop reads CAGSPNPRGNTEAFF. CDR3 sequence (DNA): TGTGCCGGCAGCCCGAACCCCAGGGGAAACACTGAAGCTTTCTTT.

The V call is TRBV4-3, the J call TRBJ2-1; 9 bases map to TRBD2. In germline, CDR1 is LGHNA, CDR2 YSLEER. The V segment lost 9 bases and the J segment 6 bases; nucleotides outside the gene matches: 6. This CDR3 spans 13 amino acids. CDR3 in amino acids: CASTGLALNEQFF. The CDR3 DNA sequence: TGCGCCAGTACAGGACTAGCGCTCAATGAGCAGTTCTTC.

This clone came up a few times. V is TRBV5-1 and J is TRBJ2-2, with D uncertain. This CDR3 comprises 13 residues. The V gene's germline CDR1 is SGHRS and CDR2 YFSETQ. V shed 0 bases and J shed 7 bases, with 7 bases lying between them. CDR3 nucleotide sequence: TGCGCCAGCAGCTTGGCCCCAGGCGGGGAGCTGTTTTTT. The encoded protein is CASSLAPGGELFF.

The CDR3 is CASSQHDRGRDYGYTF. As DNA, the CDR3 is TGTGCCAGCAGCCAACACGACAGGGGGCGGGACTATGGCTACACCTTC. The chain employs TRBV3-1 (or the pseudogene TRBV3-2) and TRBJ1-2; TRBD1 aligns across 10 bases. V dropped 2 bases and J dropped 3; count of bases not matched to a gene: 6. Germline V CDR1 and CDR2: LGHDT, YNNKEL (reference sequence). The CDR3 spans 16 residues.

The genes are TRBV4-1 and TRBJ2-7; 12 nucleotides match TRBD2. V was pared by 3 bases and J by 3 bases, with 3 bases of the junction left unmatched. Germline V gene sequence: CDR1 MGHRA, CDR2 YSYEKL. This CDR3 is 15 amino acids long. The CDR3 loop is CASSQTSGGNYEQYF. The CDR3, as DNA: TGCGCCAGCAGCCAGACTAGCGGGGGCAACTACGAGCAGTACTTC.

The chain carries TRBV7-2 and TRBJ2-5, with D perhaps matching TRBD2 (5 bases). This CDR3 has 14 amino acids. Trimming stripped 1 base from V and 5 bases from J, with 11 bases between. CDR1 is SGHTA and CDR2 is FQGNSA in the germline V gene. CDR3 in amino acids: CASSLGARGETQYF. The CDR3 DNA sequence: TGTGCCAGCAGCTTAGGCGCCAGAGGGGAGACCCAGTACTTC.

The CDR3: CASRKGGSNEKLFF. The CDR3 DNA is TGCGCCAGCAGGAAAGGGGGCAGTAATGAAAAACTGTTTTTT. V usage is TRBV5-1 and J usage is TRBJ1-4; 7 bases fit TRBD1. CDR3 length equals 14 residues. Looked up from germline, CDR1 is SGHRS and CDR2 is YFSETQ. After removal of 5 bases from V and 4 bases from J, the junction contained 5 bases not matched to a gene.

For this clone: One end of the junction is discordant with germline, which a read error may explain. CDR3 sequence reads: CASSLNSRSYNEQFF. The DNA of the CDR3 is TGTGCTAGCAGCTTAAACAGCCGCTCCTACAATGAGCAGTTCTTC. J is TRBJ2-1 and V is TRBV7-7; no clear D. Germline V gene lookup returns CDR1 SSHAT and CDR2 FNYEAQ (reference sequence). This CDR3 spans 15 amino acids. The full variable domain, rest sourced from reference TRBV7-7 and TRBJ2-1, is GAGVSQSPRYKVTKRGQDVTLRCDPISSHATLYWYQQALGQGPEFLTYFNYEAQPDKSGLPSDRFSAERPEGSISTLTIQRTEQRDSAMYRCASSLNSRSYNEQFFGPGTRLTVL.

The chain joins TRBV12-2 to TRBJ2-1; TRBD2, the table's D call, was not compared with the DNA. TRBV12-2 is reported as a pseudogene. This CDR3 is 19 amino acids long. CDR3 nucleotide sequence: TGTGCAAGTCGCTTAAGACTAGACCCCCCGCCCAGCTCCTACAATGAGCAGTTCTTC. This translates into CASRLRLDPPPSSYNEQFF.

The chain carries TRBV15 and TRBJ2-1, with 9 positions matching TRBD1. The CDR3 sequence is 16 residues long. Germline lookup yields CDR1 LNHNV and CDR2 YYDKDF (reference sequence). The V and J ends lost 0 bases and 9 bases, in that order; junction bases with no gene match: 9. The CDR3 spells CATSRDRGQGLSEQFF. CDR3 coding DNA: TGTGCCACCAGCAGAGATCGAGGACAGGGGCTAAGTGAGCAGTTCTTC.

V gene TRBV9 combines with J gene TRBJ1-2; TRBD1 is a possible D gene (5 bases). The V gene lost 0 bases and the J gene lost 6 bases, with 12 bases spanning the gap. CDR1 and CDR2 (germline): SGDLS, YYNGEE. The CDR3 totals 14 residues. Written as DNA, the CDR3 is TGTGCCAGCAGCGTAGCGGCAGGGAGGGATGGCTACACCTTC. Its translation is CASSVAAGRDGYTF. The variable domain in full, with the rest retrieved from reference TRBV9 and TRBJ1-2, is DSGVTQTPKHLITATGQRVTLRCSPRSGDLSVYWYQQSLDQGLQFLIQYYNGEERAKGNILERFSAQQFPDLHSELNLSSLELGDSALYFCASSVAAGRDGYTFGSGTRLTVV.

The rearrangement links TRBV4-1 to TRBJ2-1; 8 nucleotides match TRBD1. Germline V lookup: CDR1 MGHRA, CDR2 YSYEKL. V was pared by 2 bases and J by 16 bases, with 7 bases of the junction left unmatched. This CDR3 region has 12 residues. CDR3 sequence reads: CASSQRGQGIFF. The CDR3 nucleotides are TGCGCCAGCAGCCAAAGAGGACAGGGTATCTTCTTC.